This entry describes one T cell receptor (beta chain). The germline V and J ends were trimmed by 2 bases and 2 bases, with 11 bases remaining between them. This CDR3 contains 15 residues. The germline V gene encodes CDR1 MRHNA and CDR2 SNTAGT. This record comes from a study of blood T cell repertoires in COVID-19. Across the study: Nucleic acid was either cDNA or gDNA, and it came from T cells, B-cell-depleted T cells, or PBMCs.

The table came from immunoSEQ multiplex PCR; TCRdb's copy has only in-frame clones and leaves some out. The sample yields approximately 70,000 clones, around 90% seen once. This chain connects TRBV6-4 to TRBJ2-3, with a tentative D call TRBD2 (5 bases). This receptor was identified in a woman aged 55-70 years with active COVID-19. The material sequenced was peripheral blood. This CDR3 reads CASSDKRSHTDTQYF. CDR3 sequence (DNA): TGTGCCAGCAGTGACAAGCGGTCACACACAGATACGCAGTATTTT.